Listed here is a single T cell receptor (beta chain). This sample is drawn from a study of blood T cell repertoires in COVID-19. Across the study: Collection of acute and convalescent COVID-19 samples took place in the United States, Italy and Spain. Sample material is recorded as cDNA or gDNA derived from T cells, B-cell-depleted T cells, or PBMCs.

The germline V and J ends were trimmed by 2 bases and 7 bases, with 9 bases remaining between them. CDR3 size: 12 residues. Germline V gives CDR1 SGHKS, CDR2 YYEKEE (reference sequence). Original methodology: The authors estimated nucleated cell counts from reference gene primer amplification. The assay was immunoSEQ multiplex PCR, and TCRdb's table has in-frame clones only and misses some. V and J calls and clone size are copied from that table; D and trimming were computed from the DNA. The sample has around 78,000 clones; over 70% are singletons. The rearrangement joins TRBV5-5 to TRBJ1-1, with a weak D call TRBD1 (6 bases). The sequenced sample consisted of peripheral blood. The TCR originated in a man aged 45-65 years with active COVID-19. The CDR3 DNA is TGTGCCAGCAGCTTTACAGGGTATGAAGCTTTCTTT. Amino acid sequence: CASSFTGYEAFF. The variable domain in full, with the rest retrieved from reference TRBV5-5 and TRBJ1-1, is DAGVTQSPTHLIKTRGQQVTLRCSPISGHKSVSWYQQVLGQGPQFIFQYYEKEERGRGNFPDRFSARQFPNYSSELNVNALLLGDSALYLCASSFTGYEAFFGQGTRLTVV.